This T cell receptor beta chain was recovered during a study of T cell responses to AZD1222 COVID-19 vaccine. With 2 bases clipped from V and 2 bases from J, the junction kept 9 bases outside the gene matches. CDR3 size: 17 residues. The germline gives CDR1 LNHNV, CDR2 YYDKDF (reference sequence). Using immunoSEQ multiplex PCR, the repertoire was profiled, and TCRdb retains in-frame clones only, with some absent. The sample has about 110,000 clones; 80% to 95% are singletons. This chain uses TRBV15 with TRBJ2-1; 7 nucleotides match TRBD2. This sequence was found in an adult in good health. The sequences come from peripheral blood, collected on day 0 of AZD1222 vaccination. CDR3 bases: TGTGCCACCAGCAGAACATCTCGGGACTACACCTACAATGAGCAGTTCTTC. The encoded protein is CATSRTSRDYTYNEQFF.